This TCR beta chain was recorded in a study of cytomegalovirus exposure and HLA in healthy donors. About the study: Roughly 180 million T cells yielded 100 million to 130 million unique TCR beta sequences, as an earlier analysis found.

It was with 60 Vbeta and 13 Jbeta primers that the PCR ran. Only in-frame clones appear in the TCRdb table, and some are missing; sequencing was by immunoSEQ multiplex PCR. The sample consists of 200,000 or so clones, roughly 80% of them appearing once. This clone appeared a few times. The material sequenced was PBMCs. The receptor was derived from a man between 45 and 60 years old in good health and CMV-seronegative.

The CDR3 sequence: CASGPQGVGQPQHF. The DNA for the CDR3 is TGTGCCAGTGGACCACAGGGGGTCGGTCAGCCCCAGCATTTT. The chain joins TRBV19 to TRBJ1-5, with 8 bases fitting TRBD1. CDR1 and CDR2 from the germline V gene are LNHDA and SQIVND (reference sequence). Trimming removed 8 bases from V and 6 bases from J; junction bases left unmatched: 9. This CDR3 region has 14 residues.